This T cell receptor beta chain was retrieved from a study of CD8+CD57+ T cells in acquired aplastic anemia. In the study overall: Sorted cells (CD4+ and CD8+) yielded DNA amounts that averaged about 3.1 ug.

Patients picked for sequencing had shown CD8+CD57+ cell expansion detected by flow cytometry. TCR beta VDJ and CDR3 were profiled, and genomic DNA was the template. TCRdb independently ran MiXCR on the reads; one entry per CDR3 protein. The sample records a few hundred thousand distinct CDR3 sequences, around 82% being singletons. Comments on this clonotype: The junction and the germline gene differ at one end; a read error may be behind it.

The CDR3 is made up of 13 amino acids. Germline CDR1 SGHVS, CDR2 FQNEAQ. The receptor was isolated from a human donor with aplastic anemia. Specimen: sorted CD4+, CD8+, or CD8+CD57+ T cells (not recorded which) from PBMCs. V and J are TRBV7-8 and TRBJ2-3; no firm D call. The CDR3: CASSLAGGDNPQF. CDR3 DNA sequence: TGTGCCAGCAGCTTAGCGGGCGGAGACAATCCGCAGTTT.